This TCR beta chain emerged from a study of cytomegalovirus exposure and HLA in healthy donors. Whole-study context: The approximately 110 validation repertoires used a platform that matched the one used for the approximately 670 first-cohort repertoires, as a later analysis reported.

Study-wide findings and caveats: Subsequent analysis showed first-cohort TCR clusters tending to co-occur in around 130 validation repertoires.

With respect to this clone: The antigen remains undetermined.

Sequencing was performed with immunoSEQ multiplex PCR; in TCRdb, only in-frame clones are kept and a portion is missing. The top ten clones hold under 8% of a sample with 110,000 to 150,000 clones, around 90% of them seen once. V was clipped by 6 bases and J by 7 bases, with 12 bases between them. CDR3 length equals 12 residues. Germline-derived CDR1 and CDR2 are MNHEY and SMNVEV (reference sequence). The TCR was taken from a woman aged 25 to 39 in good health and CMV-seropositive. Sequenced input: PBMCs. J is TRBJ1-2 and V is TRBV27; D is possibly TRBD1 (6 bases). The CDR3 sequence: CASSTGGRGYTF. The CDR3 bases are TGTGCCAGCAGCACGGGGGGCCGTGGCTACACCTTC.